These 13 T cell receptor beta chains came from one sample sequenced in a study of blood T cell repertoires in COVID-19. Clones were sequenced by immunoSEQ multiplex PCR, and TCRdb holds only the in-frame ones, with some missing. Among about 180,000 clones, 87% were seen once, and the ten largest hold about an eighth. Sequencing was carried out using peripheral blood. Receptors originate from a woman aged 70 to 79 with COVID-19, enrolled during active disease.

The genes are TRBV9 and TRBJ1-4, with 7 nucleotides matching TRBD1. Trimming took 8 bases from V and 0 from J; bases not matched to a gene: 7. The CDR3 has 15 amino acids. The germline CDR1 and CDR2 sequences are SGDLS and YYNGEE. The CDR3 DNA reads as TGTGCCAGAATTCAGGGGGATGCAACTAATGAAAAACTGTTTTTT. This sequence encodes CARIQGDATNEKLFF.

This chain connects TRBV7-9 to TRBJ2-7; maybe TRBD1 (6 bases). This CDR3 region has 14 residues. Germline values: CDR1 SEHNR, CDR2 FQNEAQ (reference sequence). The ends were cut back, 4 bases at V and 2 bases at J, with 12 bases in the middle. In DNA form, the CDR3 reads TGTGCCAGCAGCTCAGACAGGTTGCCCTACGAGCAGTACTTC. Its translation is CASSSDRLPYEQYF.

This clone was counted a few times. This chain links TRBV11-2 with TRBJ2-7, with 7 bases fitting TRBD1. V lost 1 base to trimming and J lost 6 bases; unmatched junction nucleotides: 6. The germline V gene encodes CDR1 SGHAT and CDR2 FQNNGV. This CDR3 spans 14 amino acids. The CDR3 DNA reads TGTGCCAGCAGCTTAGGCAGGGGGAGCATCGAGCAGTACTTC. Translating it yields CASSLGRGSIEQYF. Using reference TRBV11-2 and TRBJ2-7 for the parts outside the CDR3, the full variable domain is EAGVAQSPRYKIIEKRQSVAFWCNPISGHATLYWYQQILGQGPKLLIQFQNNGVVDDSQLPKDRFSAERLKGVDSTLKIQPAKLEDSAVYLCASSLGRGSIEQYFGPGTRLTVT.

The chain employs TRBV9 and TRBJ2-7; TRBD2 aligns across 7 bases. The CDR3 length is 14 residues. In germline, CDR1 is SGDLS, CDR2 YYNGEE. V dropped 2 bases and J dropped 0; count of bases not matched to a gene: 2. CDR3: CASSVSGNSYEQYF. CDR3 sequence (DNA): TGTGCCAGCAGCGTGAGCGGGAACTCCTACGAGCAGTACTTC.

This chain connects TRBV2 to TRBJ2-7; 7 nucleotides agree with TRBD2. From germline, CDR1 is SNHLY and CDR2 FYNNEI. V was pared by 6 bases and J by 1 base, with 15 bases of the junction left unmatched. The CDR3 has 17 residues. CDR3 DNA: TGTGCCAGCAGGTCCGGGTGGCGGGAGCGTTTATCCTACGAGCAGTACTTC. It is translated as CASRSGWRERLSYEQYF.

This chain uses TRBV5-1 with TRBJ1-2; 8 nucleotides line up with TRBD1. The CDR3 loop spans 14 amino acids. The trim removed 4 bases at V and 7 bases at J, leaving 9 bases unmatched. CDR1 and CDR2 (germline): SGHRS, YFSETQ. The CDR3 coding sequence is TGCGCCAGCAGCCCGGGACAGGTTGTCTCTGGCTACACCTTC. This translates into CASSPGQVVSGYTF.

The chain joins TRBV11-3 to TRBJ2-7; 8 bases agree with TRBD2. The germline V gene encodes CDR1 SGHNT and CDR2 YENEEA. The J segment lost 1 base and the V segment lost 1 base, leaving 3 bases of the junction unmatched. This CDR3 spans 15 amino acids. Here the CDR3 reads CASSLVAGLSYEQYF. CDR3 DNA: TGTGCCAGCAGCTTAGTAGCGGGACTATCCTACGAGCAGTACTTC.

The rearrangement links TRBV5-5 to TRBJ1-3; no definite D call. The CDR3 runs 15 residues. Germline assignment: CDR1 SGHKS and CDR2 YYEKEE (reference sequence). The V end lost 3 bases, the J end lost 2 bases, and 12 bases lay between the germline ends. CDR3 DNA: TGTGCCAGCAGCTCCCCTGGACTTCCTGGAAACACCATATATTTT. Protein product: CASSSPGLPGNTIYF. Complete variable domain (other parts from reference TRBV5-5 and TRBJ1-3): DAGVTQSPTHLIKTRGQQVTLRCSPISGHKSVSWYQQVLGQGPQFIFQYYEKEERGRGNFPDRFSARQFPNYSSELNVNALLLGDSALYLCASSSPGLPGNTIYFGEGSWLTVV.

This clone was recorded once. The chain couples TRBV15 to TRBJ2-1, with 10 bases fitting TRBD2. V gave up 1 base and J gave up 3 bases; unmatched junction bases: 3. The germline V gene encodes CDR1 LNHNV and CDR2 YYDKDF (reference sequence). The CDR3 runs 16 residues. The CDR3: CATSRVGTSVYNEQFF. In DNA form, the CDR3 reads TGTGCCACCAGCAGAGTTGGGACTAGCGTCTACAATGAGCAGTTCTTC.

This chain connects TRBV10-3 to TRBJ2-5, with D unresolved. Trimming removed 4 bases from V and 3 bases from J, with 3 bases in between. Germline-derived CDR1 and CDR2 are ENHRY and SYGVKD. This CDR3 is 11 amino acids long. The CDR3: CAISVKETQYF. CDR3 nucleotide sequence: TGTGCCATCAGTGTAAAAGAGACCCAGTACTTC.

V and J are TRBV30 and TRBJ1-2; 8 bases map to TRBD1. Per the germline V gene, CDR1 is GTSNPN and CDR2 is SVGIG (reference sequence). The CDR3 contains 13 residues. Trimming took 3 bases from V and 8 from J; bases not matched to a gene: 8. The CDR3 DNA sequence: TGTGCCTGGAGCATAAGGACAGGGCACGGCTACACCTTC. This translates into CAWSIRTGHGYTF. Together with reference TRBV30 and TRBJ1-2, the CDR3 gives the full variable domain: SQTIHQWPATLVQPVGSPLSLECTVEGTSNPNLYWYRQAAGRGLQLLFYSVGIGQISSEVPQNLSASRPQDRQFILSSKKLLLSDSGFYLCAWSIRTGHGYTFGSGTRLTVV.

The rearrangement uses TRBV28 and TRBJ1-6; D is ambiguous. Trimming took off 5 bases at V and 6 bases at J, with 20 bases between the two ends. The germline V gene has CDR1 MDHEN and CDR2 SYDVKM. The CDR3 spans 17 residues. The CDR3 here is CASSLPQLSGSNSPLHF. DNA of the CDR3: TGTGCCAGCAGTCTCCCCCAATTGAGCGGCTCTAATTCACCCCTCCACTTT.

The gene calls are TRBV5-6 and TRBJ2-4; D is possibly TRBD1 (6 bases). This CDR3 contains 17 residues. CDR1 and CDR2 from the germline V gene are SGHDT and YYEEEE. V lost 0 bases and J lost 0, with 13 bases in between. CDR3 amino acids: CASSLDQGPIAKNIQYF. The CDR3 DNA sequence: TGTGCCAGCAGCTTGGATCAGGGGCCCATAGCCAAAAACATTCAGTACTTC.